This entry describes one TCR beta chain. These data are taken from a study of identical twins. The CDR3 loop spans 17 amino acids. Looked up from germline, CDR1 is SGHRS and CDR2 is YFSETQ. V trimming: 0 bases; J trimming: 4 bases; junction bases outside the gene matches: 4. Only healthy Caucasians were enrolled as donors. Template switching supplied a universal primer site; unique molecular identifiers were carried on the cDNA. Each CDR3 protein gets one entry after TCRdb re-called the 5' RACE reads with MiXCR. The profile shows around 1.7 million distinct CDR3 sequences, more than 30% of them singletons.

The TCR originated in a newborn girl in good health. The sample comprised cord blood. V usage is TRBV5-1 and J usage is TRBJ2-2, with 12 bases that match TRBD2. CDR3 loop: CASSLVGLAGITGELFF. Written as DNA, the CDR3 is TGCGCCAGCAGCTTGGTCGGACTAGCGGGGATCACCGGGGAGCTGTTTTTT.